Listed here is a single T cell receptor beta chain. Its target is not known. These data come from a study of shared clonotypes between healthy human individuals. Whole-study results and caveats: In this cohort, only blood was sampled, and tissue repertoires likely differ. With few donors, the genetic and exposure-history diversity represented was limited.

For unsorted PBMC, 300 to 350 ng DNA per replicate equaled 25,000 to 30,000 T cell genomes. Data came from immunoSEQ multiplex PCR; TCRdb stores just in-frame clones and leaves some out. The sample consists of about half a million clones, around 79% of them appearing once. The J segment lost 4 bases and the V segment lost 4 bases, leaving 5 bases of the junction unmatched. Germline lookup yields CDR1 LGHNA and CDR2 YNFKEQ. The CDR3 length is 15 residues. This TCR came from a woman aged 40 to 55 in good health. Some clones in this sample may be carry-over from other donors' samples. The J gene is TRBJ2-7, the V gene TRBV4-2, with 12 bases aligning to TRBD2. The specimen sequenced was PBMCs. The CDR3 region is CASSLRLAGDYEQYF. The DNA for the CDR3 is TGTGCCAGCAGCCTCCGACTAGCGGGAGATTACGAGCAGTACTTC.